These T cell receptor beta chains were read from a single sample in a study of T cells in Graves' hyperthyroidism and ophthalmopathy. One entry per CDR3 protein results from TCRdb running MiXCR on the multiplex PCR reads. Among about 380,000 distinct CDR3 sequences listed, about 14% were seen once. The sample consisted of blood. The receptors derive from a man younger than 40 with Graves' hyperthyroidism that later progressed to Graves' ophthalmopathy. The CDR3 runs from the conserved cysteine through the conserved F or W. D genes are given only for firm matches. Rows may omit the clone size; those that give it use once, few, many or a size class.

CDR3 DNA,CDR3 protein,D gene,clone size,J gene,V gene
TGTGCCAGACGCACGGCAGGGGGGACCTCTAGCACAGATACGCAGTATTTT,CARRTAGGTSSTDTQYF,NA,many,TRBJ2-3,TRBV6-1
TGTGCCAGCAGCGTAGGGGCAGCTTTGAACACCGGGGAGCTGTTTTTT,CASSVGAALNTGELFF,NA,few,TRBJ2-2,TRBV9
TGCGCCAGCAGCGTAAGACAGGGCGAACCTAATGAAAAACTGTTTTTT,CASSVRQGEPNEKLFF,TRBD1,many,TRBJ1-4,TRBV5-1
TGTGCCAGCAGGCCGGAGACAGGGGATAATGAGCAGTTCTTC,CASRPETGDNEQFF,TRBD1,NA,TRBJ2-1,TRBV5-5
TGTGCCAGCAGTTTAAGCCAGACAGGGCCTAGGACTGAAGCTTTCTTT,CASSLSQTGPRTEAFF,TRBD1,many,TRBJ1-1,TRBV28
TGTGCCAGCAGTGCGGGGGTGCCTCAGCCCCAGCATTTT,CASSAGVPQPQHF,NA,few,TRBJ1-5,TRBV6-2/TRBV6-3
TGTGCCAGCCATCCGAAGCCCCCGGGACTAGCGGGGGGCCCTACTTACACCGGGGAGCTGTTTTTT,CASHPKPPGLAGGPTYTGELFF,TRBD2,many,TRBJ2-2,TRBV27
TGTGCCAGCAGTTTGTTAGCGGGGGAGCACAATGAGCAGTTCTTC,CASSLLAGEHNEQFF,TRBD2,many,TRBJ2-1,TRBV12-3/TRBV12-4
TGCAGCGTTAAGGGACTAGCGGGGGGATTGACCGGGGAGCTGTTTTTT,CSVKGLAGGLTGELFF,TRBD2,few,TRBJ2-2,TRBV29-1
TGTGCCAGCAACACCGGCCCCAGGACAGGCTACAATGAGCAGTTCTTC,CASNTGPRTGYNEQFF,TRBD1,few,TRBJ2-1,TRBV28
TGCAGTGCTAGGAACGGCGGGGAGCTGTTTTTT,CSARNGGELFF,NA,many,TRBJ2-2,TRBV20-1
TGTGCCAGCAGCTTAGTGGGGGTATATAATTCACCCCTCCACTTT,CASSLVGVYNSPLHF,NA,many,TRBJ1-6,TRBV11-2
TGTGCCAGCAGTCCGAGCTCTGGAAACACCATATATTTT,CASSPSSGNTIYF,NA,many,TRBJ1-3,TRBV12-3/TRBV12-4
TGTGCCAGCAGTACAGGGGGCAGAGATACGCAGTATTTT,CASSTGGRDTQYF,TRBD1,many,TRBJ2-3,TRBV28
TGTGCCAGCAGCCAAGATAGCCTCCCTTTCCTCGAGACCCAGTACTTC,CASSQDSLPFLETQYF,NA,NA,TRBJ2-5,TRBV3-1
TGCGCCAGCAGCCCCTGGGAGAATCAGCCCCAGCATTTT,CASSPWENQPQHF,NA,few,TRBJ1-5,TRBV4-1
TGTGCCAGCAGCACGACTAGGTACAATGAGCAGTTCTTC,CASSTTRYNEQFF,NA,few,TRBJ2-1,TRBV7-3
TGTGCCAGCAGCTTATGGGTAGCGGGGGATCTCAGCTCCTACGAGCAGTACTTC,CASSLWVAGDLSSYEQYF,TRBD2,NA,TRBJ2-7,TRBV7-9
TGCAGTGCTAGTGGGGGTCCGGGCTACACCTTC,CSASGGPGYTF,NA,NA,TRBJ1-2,TRBV20-1
TGCGCCAGCAGCGCCCGGGACAGGGGTTTCCACGAGCAGTACTTC,CASSARDRGFHEQYF,TRBD1,few,TRBJ2-7,TRBV4-1
TGTGCCAGTGGCCTGGACATGACAGGGGGCTTATACGAGCAGTACTTC,CASGLDMTGGLYEQYF,TRBD1,NA,TRBJ2-7,TRBV27
TGTGCCAGCAGCATACCGGGACAGGCTAATTCACCCCTCCACTTT,CASSIPGQANSPLHF,TRBD1,many,TRBJ1-6,TRBV7-9
TGTGCCAGCAGCCTGGGGACAGGGCATCAGCCCCAGCATTTT,CASSLGTGHQPQHF,TRBD1,many,TRBJ1-5,TRBV12-3/TRBV12-4
TGTGCCAGCAGCTTGTTCCGGGGTTACAATGAGCAGTTCTTC,CASSLFRGYNEQFF,NA,NA,TRBJ2-1,TRBV5-8
TGTGCCAGCAGTCCGATGACTAGCGGGAGGAATACGCAGTATTTT,CASSPMTSGRNTQYF,TRBD2,many,TRBJ2-3,TRBV28
TGTGCCAGCAGCCCTCCCGTCCGGGGGAGCCACGAGCAGTACTTC,CASSPPVRGSHEQYF,NA,many,TRBJ2-7,TRBV11-2